A selection of T cell receptor beta chains follows, all from one sample in a study of cytomegalovirus exposure and HLA in healthy donors. TCRdb's copy holds only in-frame clones and misses some; the assay was immunoSEQ multiplex PCR. In the table there are 120,000 or so clones, more than 60% of which are singletons. The sequencing sample was made of PBMCs. The receptors come from a woman in her forties or fifties in good health and CMV-seropositive. CDR3s include the opening cysteine and the closing phenylalanine or tryptophan. Each record gives: V gene, clone size, J gene, D gene, CDR3 protein, CDR3 DNA. A D gene is named only where the DNA matches it firmly. The listing skips clone size in some rows; elsewhere it reads once, few, many or a size class.

v_call: TRBV6-1
clone_size: NA
j_call: TRBJ1-1
d_call: TRBD1
cdr3_aa: CASRGQWGWDTEAFF
cdr3_nt: TGTGCCAGCAGGGGACAGTGGGGATGGGACACTGAAGCTTTCTTT

v_call: TRBV7-8
clone_size: few
j_call: TRBJ1-1
d_call: NA
cdr3_aa: CASSLDLPRNTEAFF
cdr3_nt: TGTGCCAGCAGCTTAGATCTCCCCAGAAACACTGAAGCTTTCTTT

v_call: TRBV7-3
clone_size: NA
j_call: TRBJ2-3
d_call: TRBD2
cdr3_aa: CASSGTSGQTDTQYF
cdr3_nt: TGTGCCAGCAGCGGGACTAGCGGGCAAACAGATACGCAGTATTTT

v_call: TRBV9
clone_size: NA
j_call: TRBJ2-2
d_call: TRBD1
cdr3_aa: CASSVLPGQGLTGELFF
cdr3_nt: TGTGCCAGCAGCGTATTACCGGGACAGGGGCTCACCGGGGAGCTGTTTTTT

v_call: TRBV7-6
clone_size: NA
j_call: TRBJ2-2
d_call: NA
cdr3_aa: CASRLRPGVSVGELFF
cdr3_nt: TGTGCCAGCAGACTTCGACCGGGGGTTTCCGTCGGGGAGCTGTTTTTT

v_call: TRBV7-8
clone_size: NA
j_call: TRBJ1-2
d_call: TRBD1
cdr3_aa: CASSPRTGPGYTF
cdr3_nt: TGTGCCAGCAGCCCAAGGACAGGGCCTGGCTACACCTTC

v_call: TRBV6-1
clone_size: NA
j_call: TRBJ1-2
d_call: NA
cdr3_aa: CASSEATIGSYHGYTF
cdr3_nt: TGTGCCAGCAGTGAAGCTACCATCGGGAGCTATCATGGCTACACCTTC

v_call: TRBV2
clone_size: NA
j_call: TRBJ1-5
d_call: NA
cdr3_aa: CASSRGGSGQPQHF
cdr3_nt: TGTGCCAGCAGCCGAGGCGGGTCCGGGCAGCCCCAGCATTTT

v_call: TRBV11-3
clone_size: NA
j_call: TRBJ2-3
d_call: TRBD1
cdr3_aa: CASSIGQGSADTQYF
cdr3_nt: TGTGCCAGCAGCATCGGACAGGGAAGTGCGGATACGCAGTATTTT

v_call: TRBV7-9
clone_size: once
j_call: TRBJ2-1
d_call: NA
cdr3_aa: CASSLASLEGQFF
cdr3_nt: TGTGCCAGCAGCTTAGCCTCATTGGAGGGGCAGTTCTTC

v_call: TRBV6-5
clone_size: NA
j_call: TRBJ1-1
d_call: TRBD1
cdr3_aa: CASSYFGQGNTEAFF
cdr3_nt: TGTGCCAGCAGTTACTTTGGACAGGGGAACACTGAAGCTTTCTTT

v_call: TRBV7-8
clone_size: NA
j_call: TRBJ2-1
d_call: NA
cdr3_aa: CASSRPLGNEQFF
cdr3_nt: TGTGCCAGCAGCCGGCCCCTAGGAAATGAGCAGTTCTTC

v_call: TRBV5-4
clone_size: NA
j_call: TRBJ1-1
d_call: NA
cdr3_aa: CASSLASRINTEAFF
cdr3_nt: TGTGCCAGCAGCTTGGCGAGCCGCATAAACACTGAAGCTTTCTTT

v_call: TRBV30
clone_size: NA
j_call: TRBJ2-7
d_call: NA
cdr3_aa: CAWSVLSEQYF
cdr3_nt: TGTGCCTGGAGTGTACTTAGCGAGCAGTACTTC

v_call: TRBV19
clone_size: NA
j_call: TRBJ2-5
d_call: TRBD1
cdr3_aa: CASSIGTGYETQYF
cdr3_nt: TGTGCCAGTAGTATCGGGACAGGGTATGAAACCCAGTACTTC

v_call: TRBV7-9
clone_size: NA
j_call: TRBJ1-4
d_call: NA
cdr3_aa: CASSSDPKREQLFF
cdr3_nt: TGTGCCAGCAGCTCGGACCCGAAGCGGGAACAACTGTTTTTT

v_call: TRBV2
clone_size: NA
j_call: TRBJ2-3
d_call: TRBD2
cdr3_aa: CASGPPSGGGWQYF
cdr3_nt: TGTGCCAGCGGCCCCCCTAGCGGGGGAGGTTGGCAGTATTTT

v_call: TRBV30
clone_size: NA
j_call: TRBJ1-3
d_call: NA
cdr3_aa: CAWSVQGGGNTIYF
cdr3_nt: TGTGCCTGGAGTGTCCAGGGAGGTGGAAACACCATATATTTT

v_call: TRBV7-9
clone_size: NA
j_call: TRBJ2-7
d_call: NA
cdr3_aa: CASSHTGIPYEQYF
cdr3_nt: TGTGCCAGCAGCCATACAGGGATCCCCTACGAGCAGTACTTC

v_call: TRBV11-1
clone_size: NA
j_call: TRBJ2-2
d_call: NA
cdr3_aa: CASSLAEGRNYTGELFF
cdr3_nt: TGTGCCAGCAGCTTAGCGGAGGGACGCAATTACACCGGGGAGCTGTTTTTT

v_call: TRBV19
clone_size: NA
j_call: TRBJ1-3
d_call: NA
cdr3_aa: CASTGVPGNTIYF
cdr3_nt: TGTGCCAGTACGGGGGTTCCTGGAAACACCATATATTTT

v_call: TRBV5-4
clone_size: few
j_call: TRBJ1-2
d_call: TRBD1
cdr3_aa: CASSFPDRAPSNYGYTF
cdr3_nt: TGTGCCAGCAGCTTCCCGGACAGGGCCCCATCTAACTATGGCTACACCTTC

v_call: TRBV11-2
clone_size: few
j_call: TRBJ2-7
d_call: TRBD1
cdr3_aa: CASSPLNRDRGTYEQYF
cdr3_nt: TGTGCCAGCAGCCCCCTGAACCGGGACAGGGGGACCTACGAGCAGTACTTC

v_call: TRBV7-2
clone_size: NA
j_call: TRBJ2-1
d_call: NA
cdr3_aa: CASSPRGGSSYNEQFF
cdr3_nt: TGTGCCAGCAGTCCTCGCGGGGGCAGCTCCTACAATGAGCAGTTCTTC

v_call: TRBV6-5
clone_size: once
j_call: TRBJ2-7
d_call: NA
cdr3_aa: CASSYSPGHSYEQYF
cdr3_nt: TGTGCCAGCAGTTACTCTCCAGGCCACTCCTACGAGCAGTACTTC

v_call: TRBV29-1
clone_size: NA
j_call: TRBJ2-1
d_call: NA
cdr3_aa: CSAYYNEQFF
cdr3_nt: TGCAGCGCCTACTACAATGAGCAGTTCTTC

v_call: TRBV6-5
clone_size: NA
j_call: TRBJ2-5
d_call: NA
cdr3_aa: CASSPRTVGTETQYF
cdr3_nt: TGTGCCAGCAGCCCTAGGACAGTCGGGACGGAGACCCAGTACTTC

v_call: TRBV5-6
clone_size: NA
j_call: TRBJ1-5
d_call: TRBD1
cdr3_aa: CASRKTGTGNQPQHF
cdr3_nt: TGTGCCAGCAGGAAAACCGGGACAGGGAATCAGCCCCAGCATTTT

v_call: TRBV7-9
clone_size: NA
j_call: TRBJ2-3
d_call: TRBD2
cdr3_aa: CASRPLAGENTDTQYF
cdr3_nt: TGTGCCAGCAGACCACTAGCGGGGGAGAACACAGATACGCAGTATTTT

v_call: TRBV19
clone_size: NA
j_call: TRBJ2-3
d_call: TRBD2
cdr3_aa: CASRLAVTDTQYF
cdr3_nt: TGTGCCAGTAGGCTAGCGGTCACAGATACGCAGTATTTT

v_call: TRBV27
clone_size: NA
j_call: TRBJ2-7
d_call: TRBD2
cdr3_aa: CASTSSGSSLYEQYF
cdr3_nt: TGTGCCAGCACCTCTAGCGGGAGTTCCCTCTACGAGCAGTACTTC

v_call: TRBV7-6
clone_size: NA
j_call: TRBJ2-7
d_call: TRBD2
cdr3_aa: CASSLHPPSGSSYEQYF
cdr3_nt: TGTGCCAGCAGCTTACATCCGCCCAGCGGGAGTTCCTACGAGCAGTACTTC

v_call: TRBV4-2
clone_size: NA
j_call: TRBJ1-6
d_call: TRBD1
cdr3_aa: CASSQRDREDSPLHF
cdr3_nt: TGTGCCAGCAGCCAACGGGACAGGGAGGATTCACCCCTCCACTTT

v_call: TRBV6-5
clone_size: NA
j_call: TRBJ2-1
d_call: TRBD2
cdr3_aa: CASRYSGTSGGGEQFF
cdr3_nt: TGTGCCAGCAGGTACTCCGGGACTAGCGGCGGGGGTGAGCAGTTCTTC

v_call: TRBV7-3
clone_size: NA
j_call: TRBJ2-1
d_call: TRBD2
cdr3_aa: CASSHSGGAGNEQFF
cdr3_nt: TGTGCCAGCAGCCACAGCGGGGGGGCTGGGAATGAGCAGTTCTTC

v_call: TRBV10-3
clone_size: NA
j_call: TRBJ2-7
d_call: TRBD2
cdr3_aa: CAISESPSGSSYEQYF
cdr3_nt: TGTGCCATCAGTGAGTCTCCTAGCGGAAGCTCCTACGAGCAGTACTTC

v_call: TRBV7-9
clone_size: NA
j_call: TRBJ1-1
d_call: TRBD1
cdr3_aa: CASSPGQGNTEAFF
cdr3_nt: TGTGCCAGCAGTCCGGGACAGGGGAACACTGAAGCTTTCTTT

v_call: TRBV9
clone_size: NA
j_call: TRBJ2-5
d_call: NA
cdr3_aa: CASSLDTFQETQYF
cdr3_nt: TGTGCCAGCAGCCTAGACACGTTTCAAGAGACCCAGTACTTC

v_call: TRBV18
clone_size: NA
j_call: TRBJ2-4
d_call: TRBD2
cdr3_aa: CASSPTSGLTGNIQYF
cdr3_nt: TGTGCCAGCTCACCAACTAGCGGGCTAACGGGGAACATTCAGTACTTC

v_call: TRBV30
clone_size: NA
j_call: TRBJ1-3
d_call: TRBD1
cdr3_aa: CAWNSPGTGTGNTIYF
cdr3_nt: TGTGCCTGGAATTCCCCAGGGACAGGGACTGGAAACACCATATATTTT